The 6 T cell receptor beta chains below were found in one sample sequenced in a study of T cells in Graves' hyperthyroidism and ophthalmopathy. The CDR3 regions of TCR beta were amplified from RNA transcripts. Using the HTBI primer set, a first-round RT-PCR was run on the TCR CDR3. TCRdb processed the multiplex PCR reads anew with MiXCR; each CDR3 protein has one entry. The data contain some 490,000 distinct CDR3 sequences, 15% to 20% of them singletons. The sample comprised blood. The receptors here all came from a woman under 40 with Graves' ophthalmopathy.

This clonotype was seen only a few times. The rearrangement links TRBV19 to TRBJ2-7; D gene ambiguous. The CDR3 spans 14 residues. V was trimmed by 2 bases and J by 0 bases, leaving 8 bases between them. Germline CDR1 reads LNHDA; CDR2 reads SQIVND (reference sequence). The CDR3 loop is CASSITSASYEQYF. The CDR3, as DNA: TGTGCCAGTAGTATAACATCGGCCTCCTACGAGCAGTACTTC.

This clonotype was detected a few times. The chain carries TRBV15 and TRBJ2-5; possible D gene TRBD1, 6 bases. The CDR3 spans 15 residues. The V end lost 0 bases, the J end lost 2 bases, and 10 bases lay between the germline ends. CDR1 is LNHNV and CDR2 is YYDKDF in the germline V gene (reference sequence). The CDR3 protein is CATSRDPTGQETQYF. CDR3 DNA: TGTGCCACCAGCAGAGATCCAACAGGGCAAGAGACCCAGTACTTC. The full variable domain, in which reference TRBV15 and TRBJ2-5 provide the parts outside the CDR3, is DAMVIQNPRYQVTQFGKPVTLSCSQTLNHNVMYWYQQKSSQAPKLLFHYYDKDFNNEADTPDNFQSRRPNTSFCFLDIRSPGLGDTAMYLCATSRDPTGQETQYFGPGTRLLVL.

This clonotype was counted a few times. This chain uses TRBV7-2 with TRBJ2-2, with 11 bases aligning to TRBD1. In germline, CDR1 is SGHTA, CDR2 FQGNSA. The CDR3 contains 16 residues. V dropped 3 bases and J dropped 3; count of bases not matched to a gene: 3. This CDR3 is CASSLGTGGHTGELFF. Here the CDR3 DNA reads TGTGCCAGCAGCTTGGGGACAGGGGGTCACACCGGGGAGCTGTTTTTT.

This clonotype was found many times. This sequence joins TRBV7-3 and TRBJ1-1; possible D gene TRBD1, 6 bases. V was cut by 3 bases and J by 1 base, with 12 bases left in between. The CDR3 length is 15 residues. CDR1 is SGHTA and CDR2 is FQGTGA in the germline V gene. The CDR3 bases are TGTGCCAGCAGCTTGACGGGACACCCGAACACTGAAGCTTTCTTT. Protein: CASSLTGHPNTEAFF.

This clonotype was seen more than once but under ten times. The chain has TRBV4-3 and TRBJ1-4; D gene uncertain. Trimming stripped 2 bases from V and 8 bases from J, with 9 bases between. This CDR3 has 13 residues. CDR1 and CDR2 from the germline V gene are LGHNA and YSLEER. CDR3 coding DNA: TGCGCCAGCAGCCAACATGGAGGGGAAAAACTGTTTTTT. Protein: CASSQHGGEKLFF.

This chain connects TRBV11-2 to TRBJ2-5; D is possibly TRBD2 (6 bases). The germline V gene encodes CDR1 SGHAT and CDR2 FQNNGV. Trimming pared 5 bases from V and 5 bases from J, leaving 21 bases between. This CDR3 is built from 16 residues. In DNA, the CDR3 is TGTGCCAGCAGCCCGAGGCGGAGGGCGGTAGATGAGACCCAGTACTTC. Amino acids: CASSPRRRAVDETQYF.